This T cell receptor (beta chain) was identified in a study of blood T cell repertoires in COVID-19. The wider study: Samples representing acute and convalescent COVID-19 were sourced from the United States, Italy and Spain.

The method was immunoSEQ multiplex PCR; TCRdb's version includes in-frame clones alone and lacks a portion of them. The table lists some 240,000 clones, over 75% of them singletons, with approximately 2.3% in the top ten. CDR3 length: 15 amino acids. V dropped 0 bases and J dropped 5; count of bases not matched to a gene: 1. The germline gives CDR1 MNHNY, CDR2 SVGAGI (reference sequence). A few counts support this clone. The chain carries TRBV6-6 and TRBJ2-2; 9 bases are shared with TRBD1. The receptor was isolated from a woman in her sixties or seventies with COVID-19, enrolled during active disease. Material for sequencing was peripheral blood. CDR3 sequence (DNA): TGTGCCAGCAGTTACTCGGGACAGGGAACCGGGGAGCTGTTTTTT. Amino acid sequence: CASSYSGQGTGELFF.